This record looks at one TCR beta chain sequence and its context. The sample is drawn from a study of control samples from healthy donors and cancer patients. Assay used: immunoSEQ multiplex PCR; TCRdb lists only in-frame clones, some missing. Among 150,000 to 200,000 clones listed, approximately 96% were seen once. Trimming removed 6 bases from V and 4 bases from J; junction bases left unmatched: 8. From germline, CDR1 is SGHRS and CDR2 YFSETQ. The CDR3 runs to 14 residues. Sequencing was done on a sample of blood. This chain joins TRBV5-1 and TRBJ2-5; 8 bases match TRBD2. This receptor was taken from a woman in her 30s in good health. This CDR3 is CASTSATSGETQYF. DNA for the CDR3: TGCGCCAGCACGTCGGCTACTAGCGGAGAGACCCAGTACTTC.